This is a list of T cell receptor beta chains from one sample in a study of blood T cell repertoires in COVID-19. Some clones are missing from TCRdb's copy, which holds only in-frame ones; the method was immunoSEQ multiplex PCR. Of some 120,000 clones in the sample, roughly 85% were seen once. Sequenced input: peripheral blood. The receptors were gathered from a woman over 75 with acute or convalescent COVID-19. Both conserved end residues are part of each CDR3. A D gene is named only where the DNA matches it firmly. Some rows have no size entry. The others give once, few or many, or a class for an expanded clone.

J gene | clone size | D gene | V gene | CDR3 protein | CDR3 DNA
TRBJ1-2 | . | TRBD1 | TRBV3-1/TRBV3-2 | CASSQAPTGAHGYTF | TGTGCCAGCAGCCAAGCGCCGACAGGGGCGCATGGCTACACCTTC
TRBJ2-1 | . | . | TRBV12-1 | CASSRDYSGDSNEQFF | TGTGCCAGCAGCAGGGACTATAGCGGGGATTCCAATGAGCAGTTCTTC
TRBJ1-1 | . | . | TRBV11-2 | CASSLDEGRMNTEAFF | TGTGCCAGCAGCTTAGATGAGGGCAGGATGAACACTGAAGCTTTCTTT
TRBJ1-5 | . | . | TRBV24-1 | CATSDSSREGGNQPQHF | TGTGCCACCAGTGACTCCTCACGGGAGGGGGGCAATCAGCCCCAGCATTTT
TRBJ1-5 | . | TRBD1 | TRBV24-1 | CATSDPGQGAGQPQHF | TGTGCCACCAGTGATCCTGGACAGGGGGCTGGTCAGCCCCAGCATTTT
TRBJ1-5 | . | . | TRBV7-7 | CASSLAPWGRDSGNQPQHF | TGTGCTAGCAGCTTAGCCCCCTGGGGGAGGGACTCCGGCAATCAGCCCCAGCATTTT
TRBJ2-5 | . | . | TRBV3-1/TRBV3-2 | CASSQSGETQYF | TGTGCCAGCAGCCAGTCGGGAGAGACCCAGTACTTC
TRBJ2-1 | . | TRBD2 | TRBV3-1/TRBV3-2 | CASSFFSGGAYEQFF | TGTGCCAGCAGCTTCTTTAGCGGGGGGGCCTATGAGCAGTTCTTC
TRBJ1-2 | . | . | TRBV5-1 | CASSTTGQLSGYTF | TGCGCCAGCAGCACCACCGGACAGTTGAGTGGCTACACCTTC
TRBJ1-1 | few | . | TRBV7-9 | CASIRNTEAFF | TGTGCCAGCATTAGGAACACTGAAGCTTTCTTT
TRBJ2-2 | . | TRBD1 | TRBV9 | CASSSQVGGHGELFF | TGTGCCAGCAGCTCCCAGGTAGGGGGCCACGGGGAGCTGTTTTTT
TRBJ2-7 | . | . | TRBV18 | CASSPGGADEQYF | TGTGCCAGCTCACCCGGAGGGGCCGACGAGCAGTACTTC
TRBJ2-2 | . | TRBD1 | TRBV27 | CASSSWDRLNTGELFF | TGTGCCAGCAGTTCCTGGGACAGATTGAACACCGGGGAGCTGTTTTTT
TRBJ1-2 | . | . | TRBV3-1/TRBV3-2 | CASSQGVKGSGYTF | TGTGCCAGCAGCCAAGGGGTAAAGGGGTCTGGCTACACCTTC
TRBJ1-6 | . | TRBD1 | TRBV28 | CASTIPGQSSPLHF | TGTGCCAGCACCATCCCGGGACAGAGTTCACCCCTCCACTTT
TRBJ2-1 | . | TRBD2 | TRBV20-1 | CSASSWTSGGLSRNEQFF | TGCAGTGCTAGTTCCTGGACTAGCGGGGGCCTTTCGCGCAATGAGCAGTTCTTC
TRBJ1-3 | . | . | TRBV4-1 | CASSQEDTSGNTIYF | TGCGCCAGCAGCCAAGAGGACACCTCTGGAAACACCATATATTTT
TRBJ1-5 | once | . | TRBV28 | CASSPGGGNQPQHF | TGTGCCAGCAGTCCGGGCGGGGGAAATCAGCCCCAGCATTTT
TRBJ2-5 | . | . | TRBV4-1 | CASSQVPGETQYF | TGCGCCAGCAGCCAAGTTCCGGGAGAGACCCAGTACTTC
TRBJ1-2 | . | . | TRBV5-5 | CASRRVTKHGYTF | TGTGCCAGCAGACGTGTTACTAAGCATGGCTACACCTTC
TRBJ2-7 | . | TRBD2 | TRBV5-4 | CASSTTSAYEQYF | TGTGCCAGCAGCACAACTAGCGCCTACGAGCAGTACTTC
TRBJ1-5 | . | . | TRBV5-8 | CASSLKGLGNQPQHF | TGTGCCAGCAGCTTGAAGGGGTTGGGCAATCAGCCCCAGCATTTT
TRBJ2-1 | . | . | TRBV5-1 | CASSSTAGGEQFF | TGCGCCAGCAGCTCGACAGCCGGGGGTGAGCAGTTCTTC
TRBJ1-1 | . | . | TRBV9 | CASSVVEGEGTEAFF | TGTGCCAGCAGCGTAGTGGAAGGGGAGGGAACTGAAGCTTTCTTT
TRBJ2-7 | . | . | TRBV5-1 | CASSTNPTGLYEQYF | TGCGCCAGCAGCACCAACCCCACAGGGTTATACGAGCAGTACTTC
TRBJ1-5 | . | . | TRBV7-2 | CASSLYPPDSSNNQPQHF | TGTGCCAGCAGCTTATATCCCCCGGACAGCTCGAACAATCAGCCCCAGCATTTT
TRBJ1-4 | . | . | TRBV28 | CASRTAPLNEKLFF | TGTGCCAGCAGGACAGCCCCCCTTAATGAAAAACTGTTTTTT
TRBJ1-2 | . | . | TRBV7-9 | CASSLEVGRAHYGYTF | TGTGCCAGCAGCTTAGAGGTTGGCAGGGCCCACTATGGCTACACCTTC
TRBJ1-1 | once | . | TRBV6-1 | CASSDVGANTEAFF | TGTGCCAGCAGTGACGTGGGGGCAAACACTGAAGCTTTCTTT
TRBJ1-4 | . | . | TRBV18 | CASSPPYQGIGEKLFF | TGTGCCAGCTCACCACCGTACCAGGGGATAGGGGAAAAACTGTTTTTT
TRBJ1-2 | . | . | TRBV4-2 | CASSQGGRANYGYTF | TGTGCCAGCAGCCAAGGTGGCAGGGCGAACTATGGCTACACCTTC
TRBJ2-5 | . | . | TRBV7-2 | CASSPDSPGQTQYF | TGTGCCAGCAGCCCGGACAGCCCCGGGCAGACCCAGTACTTC
TRBJ2-1 | once | . | TRBV4-2 | CASSQSAGPYNEQFF | TGTGCCAGCAGCCAAAGCGCGGGGCCCTACAATGAGCAGTTCTTC
TRBJ2-5 | . | TRBD1 | TRBV5-1 | CASSRNRGRYQETQYF | TGCGCCAGCAGCCGGAACAGGGGACGGTACCAAGAGACCCAGTACTTC
TRBJ1-1 | . | . | TRBV3-1/TRBV3-2 | CASSQDLTGGATEAFF | TGTGCCAGCAGCCAAGATCTCACAGGCGGGGCCACTGAAGCTTTCTTT